This passage covers 7 T cell receptor beta chains from one sample sequenced in a study of blood T cell repertoires in COVID-19. Profiling relied on immunoSEQ multiplex PCR, and the TCRdb table lists in-frame clones only, not all of them. The table records around 300,000 clones, 80% to 90% of them present only once. Source material: peripheral blood. The receptor set was obtained from a young man with active or convalescent COVID-19.

The chain carries TRBV3-1 (or the pseudogene TRBV3-2) and TRBJ2-3, with TRBD1 matching over 8 bases. The CDR3 totals 16 residues. Losses at the gene ends were 5 bases for V and 8 bases for J; bases not matched to a gene: 15. CDR1 LGHDT and CDR2 YNNKEL come from the germline V gene (reference sequence). The CDR3 DNA reads TGTGCCAGCAGCTCCCGACAGGGGCGGGTGTCGGGTACGCAGTATTTT. Its protein is CASSSRQGRVSGTQYF.

This chain joins TRBV19 and TRBJ2-5, with 8 bases aligning to TRBD1. The CDR3 has 14 amino acids. CDR1 LNHDA and CDR2 SQIVND come from the germline V gene (reference sequence). With V trimmed by 5 bases and J by 4 bases, 6 bases remained unmatched. The chain's CDR3 is CASSVDRGRETQYF. The CDR3 DNA is TGTGCCAGTAGTGTCGACAGGGGCCGAGAGACCCAGTACTTC.

The rearrangement joins TRBV28 to TRBJ2-3; weak D call: TRBD2 (6 bases). The CDR3 contains 12 residues. Germline V gene lookup returns CDR1 MDHEN and CDR2 SYDVKM. Trimming stripped 5 bases from V and 8 bases from J, with 11 bases between. The CDR3 DNA sequence: TGTGCCAGCAGTCTCTGGAGGGGTACGCAGTATTTT. This gives the protein CASSLWRGTQYF.

This chain joins TRBV5-3 and TRBJ2-1; D unclear. TRBV5-3 qualifies as an ORF whose function is uncertain. Trimming stripped 4 bases from V and 9 bases from J, with 11 bases between. The CDR3 totals 12 residues. The CDR3 is CARSPPGCEQFF. The CDR3 DNA reads as TGTGCCAGAAGCCCTCCCGGGTGTGAGCAGTTCTTC.

This clone appeared a single time. The chain uses TRBV11-2 and TRBJ2-3; D may be TRBD2 (6 bases). This CDR3 is built from 16 residues. Germline V lookup: CDR1 SGHAT, CDR2 FQNNGV. Trimming cost V 2 bases and J 3 bases, with 15 bases left between them. CDR3 amino acids: CASSLSGGIGTDTQYF. DNA for the CDR3: TGTGCCAGCAGCTTATCGGGCGGGATAGGTACAGATACGCAGTATTTT.

V and J are TRBV18 and TRBJ1-2; possibly TRBD1 for D (6 bases). V lost 2 bases and J lost 7, with 8 bases in between. CDR3 length: 12 amino acids. CDR1 is KGHSH and CDR2 is LQKENI in the germline V gene. CDR3: CASSPAGAGYTF. The CDR3, as DNA: TGTGCCAGCTCACCAGCAGGGGCTGGCTACACCTTC.

This clone was counted only a few times. The rearrangement links TRBV6-5 to TRBJ1-5; TRBD1 agrees at 7 bases. Germline CDR1 is MNHEY and CDR2 is SVGAGI. Losses at the gene ends were 6 bases for V and 9 bases for J; bases not matched to a gene: 5. This CDR3 region has 12 residues. CDR3 sequence: CASSRPGGPQHF. The CDR3 DNA follows: TGTGCCAGCAGCCGCCCAGGGGGGCCCCAGCATTTT.